Listed below are T cell receptor beta chains from one sample, sequenced in a study of PD-1 blockade in classical Hodgkin lymphoma. Clones were read by immunoSEQ multiplex PCR, and TCRdb kept only the in-frame ones, dropping some. The repertoire holds tens of thousands of clones, with just under 80% as singletons. The starting material was peripheral blood mononuclear cells (PBMCs), obtained before the fourth cycle of nivolumab. These receptors originate from a human donor with classical Hodgkin lymphoma. CDR3s leave out the opening cysteine and the closing phenylalanine or tryptophan. D genes are given only for firm matches. Clone size is shown for a subset of rows, as once, few, many or a class of expanded clone.

v_gene: TRBV2; d_gene: .; abundance: .; j_gene: TRBJ2-3; CDR3aa: ASGPQNIYISTDTQY
v_gene: TRBV7-9; d_gene: .; abundance: .; j_gene: TRBJ1-1; CDR3aa: ASSLRGSNTEAF
v_gene: TRBV7-9; d_gene: .; abundance: .; j_gene: TRBJ1-2; CDR3aa: ASSLSAYGYT
v_gene: TRBV7-3; d_gene: TRBD1; abundance: .; j_gene: TRBJ1-2; CDR3aa: ASSWTGASGGYT
v_gene: TRBV28; d_gene: .; abundance: .; j_gene: TRBJ2-3; CDR3aa: ASSLPQSKDTQY
v_gene: TRBV2; d_gene: .; abundance: .; j_gene: TRBJ1-1; CDR3aa: ASIPGRGNTEAF
v_gene: TRBV11-1; d_gene: .; abundance: .; j_gene: TRBJ1-1; CDR3aa: ASSLGVNTEAF
v_gene: TRBV4-1; d_gene: TRBD2; abundance: many; j_gene: TRBJ2-7; CDR3aa: ASSQDWGIVAGVSYEQY
v_gene: TRBV9; d_gene: .; abundance: .; j_gene: TRBJ1-1; CDR3aa: ASSGIGTPTDTEAF
v_gene: TRBV7-2; d_gene: .; abundance: .; j_gene: TRBJ1-2; CDR3aa: ASSYGQLGSSYGYT
v_gene: TRBV6-5; d_gene: .; abundance: few; j_gene: TRBJ1-4; CDR3aa: ASRSGLLEKLF
v_gene: TRBV9; d_gene: TRBD1; abundance: .; j_gene: TRBJ2-5; CDR3aa: ASSVGQGVETQY
v_gene: TRBV11-3; d_gene: .; abundance: .; j_gene: TRBJ2-7; CDR3aa: ASSLFRGLAYEQY
v_gene: TRBV30; d_gene: TRBD1; abundance: once; j_gene: TRBJ2-2; CDR3aa: AWRRDSWDGELF
v_gene: TRBV19; d_gene: TRBD1; abundance: .; j_gene: TRBJ1-4; CDR3aa: ASSPRGQGIGTNEKLF
v_gene: TRBV4-2; d_gene: .; abundance: few; j_gene: TRBJ1-4; CDR3aa: ASTGREGEKLF
v_gene: TRBV5-1; d_gene: .; abundance: .; j_gene: TRBJ2-1; CDR3aa: ASSQEGLRSYNEQF
v_gene: TRBV7-8; d_gene: TRBD1; abundance: .; j_gene: TRBJ1-2; CDR3aa: ASSLRTRDREKEGYT
v_gene: TRBV7-9; d_gene: .; abundance: .; j_gene: TRBJ1-1; CDR3aa: ASSFSTEAF
v_gene: TRBV28; d_gene: TRBD1; abundance: .; j_gene: TRBJ1-1; CDR3aa: ASSSPQGVLNTEAF
v_gene: TRBV4-1; d_gene: TRBD2; abundance: .; j_gene: TRBJ2-5; CDR3aa: ASSQDIPTRLAGGPSQETQY
v_gene: TRBV9; d_gene: TRBD2; abundance: few; j_gene: TRBJ2-1; CDR3aa: ASSRTSGDNEQF
v_gene: TRBV6-6; d_gene: .; abundance: .; j_gene: TRBJ1-4; CDR3aa: ASSFRGPNEKLF
v_gene: TRBV6-5; d_gene: .; abundance: .; j_gene: TRBJ2-7; CDR3aa: ASSYSGVPTGEQY
v_gene: TRBV19; d_gene: TRBD2; abundance: once; j_gene: TRBJ2-3; CDR3aa: ARRLEASGSTDTQY
v_gene: TRBV10-3; d_gene: .; abundance: .; j_gene: TRBJ2-5; CDR3aa: AISESEGPGAMETQY
v_gene: TRBV2; d_gene: .; abundance: .; j_gene: TRBJ2-3; CDR3aa: ASSEEWGIGDTQY
v_gene: TRBV5-1; d_gene: .; abundance: .; j_gene: TRBJ1-1; CDR3aa: ASSSGNFRMNTEAF
v_gene: TRBV7-3; d_gene: .; abundance: once; j_gene: TRBJ2-3; CDR3aa: ASSRMGYGRTDTQY
v_gene: TRBV11-3; d_gene: .; abundance: .; j_gene: TRBJ1-1; CDR3aa: ASSLAWNTEAF
v_gene: TRBV7-9; d_gene: .; abundance: .; j_gene: TRBJ1-2; CDR3aa: ASSPPANYGYT
v_gene: TRBV7-2; d_gene: .; abundance: many; j_gene: TRBJ2-7; CDR3aa: ASSLVSEQPYEQY
v_gene: TRBV7-9; d_gene: TRBD1; abundance: .; j_gene: TRBJ1-2; CDR3aa: ASSPGQGAGAYGYT
v_gene: TRBV19; d_gene: .; abundance: .; j_gene: TRBJ1-4; CDR3aa: ASSIDGQRNEKLF
v_gene: TRBV27; d_gene: TRBD1; abundance: .; j_gene: TRBJ2-3; CDR3aa: ASSRVGGPPTDTQY
v_gene: TRBV5-5; d_gene: TRBD2; abundance: .; j_gene: TRBJ2-3; CDR3aa: ASSLQRGRTDTQY
v_gene: TRBV9; d_gene: TRBD2; abundance: .; j_gene: TRBJ2-3; CDR3aa: ASSVSGGRTDTQY
v_gene: TRBV28; d_gene: .; abundance: few; j_gene: TRBJ1-1; CDR3aa: ASSSVNTEAF
v_gene: TRBV5-4; d_gene: TRBD1; abundance: .; j_gene: TRBJ1-3; CDR3aa: ASSLPGGSGNTIY
v_gene: TRBV5-1; d_gene: .; abundance: .; j_gene: TRBJ1-3; CDR3aa: ASSLGGIGNTIY
v_gene: TRBV6-5; d_gene: .; abundance: .; j_gene: TRBJ1-6; CDR3aa: ASSYAGTADNSPLH
v_gene: TRBV6-6; d_gene: TRBD1; abundance: few; j_gene: TRBJ1-4; CDR3aa: AIRQGDEKLF
v_gene: TRBV30; d_gene: TRBD2; abundance: .; j_gene: TRBJ2-6; CDR3aa: AWSLGTRNANVLT
v_gene: TRBV18; d_gene: .; abundance: few; j_gene: TRBJ2-7; CDR3aa: ASSPLEGQGRIYEQY
v_gene: TRBV30; d_gene: .; abundance: .; j_gene: TRBJ1-3; CDR3aa: AWSIGSSRSGNTIY
v_gene: TRBV7-2; d_gene: .; abundance: many; j_gene: TRBJ1-1; CDR3aa: ASSLVGGGITEAF
v_gene: TRBV4-1; d_gene: .; abundance: .; j_gene: TRBJ1-6; CDR3aa: ASSQGRQSYNSPLH
v_gene: TRBV19; d_gene: TRBD2; abundance: .; j_gene: TRBJ2-2; CDR3aa: ASSKGLAGPELF
v_gene: TRBV7-6; d_gene: TRBD1; abundance: .; j_gene: TRBJ2-7; CDR3aa: ASSRGTGTYEQY
v_gene: TRBV19; d_gene: .; abundance: .; j_gene: TRBJ2-7; CDR3aa: ASSIFATYEQY
v_gene: TRBV19; d_gene: .; abundance: few; j_gene: TRBJ2-7; CDR3aa: ASSSTNLYEQY
v_gene: TRBV9; d_gene: TRBD2; abundance: .; j_gene: TRBJ2-3; CDR3aa: ASSVTSGGGSTDTQY
v_gene: TRBV6-5; d_gene: .; abundance: .; j_gene: TRBJ1-1; CDR3aa: ASSNHRQDKAF
v_gene: TRBV2; d_gene: .; abundance: .; j_gene: TRBJ1-5; CDR3aa: ASSENRRANQPQH